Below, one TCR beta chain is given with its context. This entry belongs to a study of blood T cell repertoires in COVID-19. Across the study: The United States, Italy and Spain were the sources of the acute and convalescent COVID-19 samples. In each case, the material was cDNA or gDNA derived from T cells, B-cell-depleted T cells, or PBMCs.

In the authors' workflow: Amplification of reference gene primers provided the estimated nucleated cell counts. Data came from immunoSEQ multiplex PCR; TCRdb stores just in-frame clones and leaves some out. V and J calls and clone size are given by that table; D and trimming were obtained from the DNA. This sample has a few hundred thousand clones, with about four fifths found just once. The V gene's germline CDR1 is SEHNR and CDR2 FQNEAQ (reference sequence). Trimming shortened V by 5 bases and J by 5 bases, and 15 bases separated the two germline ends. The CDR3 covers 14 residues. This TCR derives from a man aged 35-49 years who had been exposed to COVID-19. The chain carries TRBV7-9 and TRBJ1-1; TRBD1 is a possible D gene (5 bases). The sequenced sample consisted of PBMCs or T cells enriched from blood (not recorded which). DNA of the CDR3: TGTGCCAGCAGCCCTACGGGGGGGGGAACTGAAGCTTTCTTT. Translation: CASSPTGGGTEAFF.